What follows are 22 T cell receptor beta chains derived from one specimen sequenced in a study of human T cells and chemical hapten exposure. Time point meaning: pre-sensitization, week 0. Treatment noted: therapeutic diphenylcyclopropenone sensitization with weekly scalp DPC. TCRdb redid the calling of the RACE reads with MiXCR, one entry per CDR3 protein. The sample contains more than 250,000 distinct CDR3 sequences, about 9.4% of which appear only once. Source: whole blood, taken in connection with sensitization to the hapten diphenylcyclopropenone (DPC). All receptors come from a woman aged 40 to 50 with alopecia areata. Some clones in this sample may be carry-over from other donors' samples.

This clonotype was picked up many times. The V and J genes are TRBV7-2 and TRBJ1-1; TRBD1 aligns across 7 bases. The V segment lost 2 bases and the J segment 6 bases; nucleotides outside the gene matches: 6. CDR1 and CDR2 (germline): SGHTA, FQGNSA. The CDR3 contains 14 residues. The CDR3 sequence is CASSLYDRVAEAFF. CDR3 in DNA: TGTGCCAGCAGCTTATATGACAGGGTGGCTGAAGCTTTCTTT.

This clonotype has at least ten counts. The chain couples TRBV6-1 to TRBJ1-1, with D possibly TRBD1 on 5 matching bases. V was cut by 11 bases and J by 4 bases, with 17 bases left in between. The CDR3 contains 13 residues. CDR1 and CDR2 from the germline V gene are MNHNS and SASEGT. The CDR3 reads CALSMTETTEAFF. The CDR3 DNA follows: TGTGCCCTCTCGATGACAGAAACCACTGAAGCTTTCTTT.

This clonotype was detected only a few times. This chain uses TRBV4-3 with TRBJ1-1; D ambiguous. The germline gives CDR1 LGHNA, CDR2 YSLEER. The CDR3 sequence is 15 residues long. Trimming pared 0 bases from V and 1 base from J, leaving 9 bases between. CDR3 coding DNA: TGCGCCAGCAGCCAAGATCGGTCGGCGAACACTGAAGCTTTCTTT. Amino acids: CASSQDRSANTEAFF.

This clonotype appeared many times. The chain links TRBV5-1 to TRBJ2-1; no clear D. V was shortened by 4 bases and J by 4 bases, with 12 bases between the two germline ends. Germline CDR1 reads SGHRS; CDR2 reads YFSETQ. The CDR3 is 14 residues long. Written as DNA, the CDR3 is TGCGCCAGCAGCGCAGATATTTCATACAATGAGCAGTTCTTC. Amino acids: CASSADISYNEQFF.

This clonotype came up a few times. The V and J genes are TRBV4-3 and TRBJ2-2; 9 bases are a match to TRBD1. Germline V gene lookup returns CDR1 LGHNA and CDR2 YSLEER. The trim removed 3 bases at V and 3 bases at J, leaving 5 bases unmatched. The length of the CDR3 is 16 residues. CDR3 amino acids: CASSQDRGADTGELFF. Written as DNA, the CDR3 is TGCGCCAGCAGCCAGGACAGGGGAGCGGACACCGGGGAGCTGTTTTTT.

This clonotype occurred many times. This sequence joins TRBV12-3 or TRBV12-4 and TRBJ1-2; D is unresolved. The ends were cut back, 2 bases at V and 5 bases at J, with 6 bases in the middle. The CDR3 spans 12 residues. CDR3 nucleotide sequence: TGTGCCAGCAGTTTAAACCGGTATGGCTACACCTTC. It specifies CASSLNRYGYTF.

This clonotype turned up a few times. The chain combines TRBV20-1 with TRBJ2-1; 8 nucleotides line up with TRBD2. The germline V gene has CDR1 DFQATT and CDR2 SNEGSKA (reference sequence). The length of the CDR3 is 16 residues. The junction had 17 bases not matched to a gene; V was cut back by 5 bases and J by 8 bases. Written as DNA, the CDR3 is TGCAGTGCTCCACCCTTGGGGCGGGAGGCCCGCGATGAGCAGTTCTTC. Amino acids: CSAPPLGREARDEQFF.

This clonotype occurred a few times. The chain carries TRBV4-3 and TRBJ2-1; TRBD2 matches 9 bases. This CDR3 comprises 15 residues. The ends lost 4 bases at V and 7 bases at J; junction bases unmatched: 8. Germline assignment: CDR1 LGHNA and CDR2 YSLEER. The CDR3 region is CASSLGGRASNEQFF. The CDR3 DNA sequence: TGCGCCAGCAGCCTTGGCGGGAGGGCGTCGAATGAGCAGTTCTTC.

At least ten counts were recorded for this clonotype. The CDR3: CASSQDDPSRIQYF. CDR3 nucleotide sequence: TGTGCCAGCAGCCAAGATGACCCTTCCCGCATTCAGTACTTC. This sequence joins TRBV4-2 and TRBJ2-4; D remains ambiguous. The germline gives CDR1 LGHNA, CDR2 YNFKEQ. The CDR3 contains 14 residues. The V end was cut by 0 bases, the J end by 9 bases, with 12 bases between.

In this sample, this clonotype turned up many times. This chain uses TRBV19 with TRBJ2-4, with a weak D call TRBD1 (6 bases). From germline, CDR1 is LNHDA and CDR2 SQIVND (reference sequence). This CDR3 comprises 12 residues. Trimming cost V 3 bases and J 16 bases, with 16 bases left between them. The CDR3 sequence: CASSMGQGPLYF. In DNA, the CDR3 is TGTGCCAGTAGTATGGGTCAGGGGCCGTTATACTTC.

This clonotype was counted only a few times. The chain carries TRBV7-2 and TRBJ2-5; D ambiguous. This CDR3 region has 14 residues. Germline V gene sequence: CDR1 SGHTA, CDR2 FQGNSA. Between the trimmed V and J ends, which lost 3 bases and 5 bases, there was a span of 13 bases. The CDR3: CASSFISGVETQYF. CDR3 nucleotides: TGTGCCAGCAGCTTCATTAGTGGGGTTGAGACCCAGTACTTC.

This rearrangement joins TRBV24-1 to TRBJ2-1; maybe TRBD2 (6 bases). The CDR3 totals 17 residues. The germline gives CDR1 KGHDR, CDR2 SFDVKD. The V and J ends lost 5 bases and 5 bases respectively, with 21 bases between them. CDR3: CATSGAAGPRLNNEQFF. The DNA for the CDR3 is TGTGCCACCAGTGGAGCGGCGGGGCCCCGGCTAAACAATGAGCAGTTCTTC.

Many counts were recorded for this clonotype. This chain joins TRBV29-1 and TRBJ2-5; 8 bases match TRBD1. This CDR3 has 13 amino acids. The trim removed 6 bases at V and 1 base at J, leaving 4 bases unmatched. The germline gives CDR1 SQVTM, CDR2 ANQGSEA. CDR3 nucleotides: TGCAGCGTCAACAGGGGGTTCCAAGAGACCCAGTACTTC. It is translated as CSVNRGFQETQYF.

The chain carries TRBV6-2 or TRBV6-3 and TRBJ2-7; maybe TRBD1 (5 bases). This CDR3 contains 13 residues. V shed 3 bases and J shed 3 bases, with 9 bases lying between them. The germline V gene encodes CDR1 MNHEY and CDR2 SVGEGT. The CDR3 protein is CASSYDRFYEQYF. The CDR3 DNA reads as TGTGCCAGCAGTTATGACAGATTCTACGAGCAGTACTTC.

The chain couples TRBV7-2 to TRBJ2-4; TRBD2 aligns across 12 bases. After removal of 1 base from V and 2 bases from J, the junction contained 9 bases not matched to a gene. This CDR3 region has 19 residues. Germline values: CDR1 SGHTA, CDR2 FQGNSA. The CDR3: CASSLGRLAGVLTKNIQYF. Written as DNA, the CDR3 is TGTGCCAGCAGCTTAGGTCGACTAGCGGGAGTTTTGACCAAAAACATTCAGTACTTC.

This clonotype was detected only a few times. The chain is built from TRBV27 and TRBJ2-1; 12 bases line up with TRBD1. The junction had 9 bases not matched to a gene; V was cut back by 6 bases and J by 9 bases. This CDR3 region has 15 residues. Germline assignment: CDR1 MNHEY and CDR2 SMNVEV (reference sequence). CDR3: CASRRGQGADGEQFF. CDR3 nucleotide sequence: TGTGCCAGCAGAAGGGGACAGGGGGCGGATGGTGAGCAGTTCTTC.

This clonotype was recorded many times. This rearrangement joins TRBV12-3 or TRBV12-4 to TRBJ2-3, with D unclear. Trimming took off 3 bases at V and 5 bases at J, with 9 bases between the two ends. The CDR3 runs 13 residues. The CDR3 loop reads CASSFGGGDTQYF. Here the CDR3 DNA reads TGTGCCAGCAGTTTCGGTGGTGGAGATACGCAGTATTTT.

This clonotype came up many times. V is TRBV4-3 and J is TRBJ2-5; the D gene is possibly TRBD2 (5 bases). Between the trimmed V and J ends, which lost 0 bases and 2 bases, there was a span of 19 bases. The CDR3 length is 18 residues. Germline CDR1 reads LGHNA; CDR2 reads YSLEER. The CDR3 DNA reads as TGCGCCAGCAGCCAAGATTGGCGGGTCGTGGGGATACAAGAGACCCAGTACTTC. This sequence encodes CASSQDWRVVGIQETQYF.

In its sample, this clonotype was seen many times. V and J are TRBV4-3 and TRBJ1-1; 7 nucleotides line up with TRBD1. This CDR3 has 15 residues. In germline, CDR1 is LGHNA, CDR2 YSLEER. The ends lost 0 bases at V and 3 bases at J; junction bases unmatched: 4. The DNA for the CDR3 is TGCGCCAGCAGCCAAGATGAGGGGGCCGACACTGAAGCTTTCTTT. Protein: CASSQDEGADTEAFF.

The sample holds a few counts of this clonotype. The gene calls are TRBV5-1 and TRBJ1-1; TRBD1 agrees at 11 bases. Germline values: CDR1 SGHRS, CDR2 YFSETQ. This CDR3 is built from 14 residues. V lost 4 bases and J lost 7; bases outside the gene matches: 6. The DNA for the CDR3 is TGCGCCAGCAGCAGGACAGGGGGCGTGGGTGAAGCTTTCTTT. Translated, it gives CASSRTGGVGEAFF.

CDR3 DNA: TGCAGTGCTAGATCTCCGGCGAAAACTGAAGCTTTCTTT. Residues: CSARSPAKTEAFF. The J gene is TRBJ1-1, the V gene TRBV20-1; D is undetermined. Deletions cut 2 bases from V and 5 bases from J, with 12 bases between. The germline gives CDR1 DFQATT, CDR2 SNEGSKA (reference sequence). This CDR3 contains 13 residues.

V gene TRBV18 combines with J gene TRBJ2-7; tentative D call: TRBD2 (6 bases). The CDR3 length is 15 residues. CDR1 KGHSH and CDR2 LQKENI come from the germline V gene. Trimming shortened V by 0 bases and J by 6 bases, and 15 bases separated the two germline ends. The CDR3 is CASSPPSLAGGEQYF. The CDR3 DNA follows: TGTGCCAGCTCACCACCTTCACTAGCCGGGGGCGAGCAGTACTTC.